What follows are 32 T cell receptor beta chains derived from one specimen sequenced in a study of control samples from healthy donors and cancer patients. Profiling relied on immunoSEQ multiplex PCR, and the TCRdb table lists in-frame clones only, not all of them. The sample holds tens of thousands of clones, 85% to 90% seen once. Specimen: PBMCs. The receptors come from a woman in her fifties or sixties with head and neck cancer.

The chain couples TRBV5-6 to TRBJ2-1; 13 bases map to TRBD2. J gave up 10 bases and V 3 bases, and 7 bases lay outside the gene matches. Germline V gene sequence: CDR1 SGHDT, CDR2 YYEEEE. CDR3 length: 15 residues. This chain's CDR3 is CASSSGLAGENEQFF. The CDR3, as DNA: TGTGCCAGCAGCTCAGGACTAGCGGGAGAAAACGAGCAGTTCTTC.

This rearrangement joins TRBV11-2 to TRBJ1-1, with D maybe TRBD1 (5 bases). This CDR3 has 15 amino acids. Trimming took 2 bases from V and 11 from J, leaving 21 bases between them. Per germline, CDR1 SGHAT and CDR2 FQNNGV. CDR3 in DNA: TGTGCCAGCAGCTTATTTGGGGACGGGGTTGTCAGGGCTTTCTTT. Amino acids: CASSLFGDGVVRAFF. Supplemented by reference TRBV11-2 and TRBJ1-1, the full variable domain reads EAGVAQSPRYKIIEKRQSVAFWCNPISGHATLYWYQQILGQGPKLLIQFQNNGVVDDSQLPKDRFSAERLKGVDSTLKIQPAKLEDSAVYLCASSLFGDGVVRAFFGQGTRLTVV.

The V call is TRBV3-1 (or the pseudogene TRBV3-2), the J call TRBJ1-3; D not resolved. The CDR3 is 13 residues long. CDR1 is LGHDT, CDR2 YNNKEL, per germline (reference sequence). The ends were cut back, 0 bases at V and 4 bases at J, with 4 bases in the middle. The CDR3 spells CASSQDSGNTIYF. The CDR3 region has the DNA TGTGCCAGCAGCCAAGATTCGGGAAACACCATATATTTT.

The V gene is TRBV10-1, the J gene TRBJ2-1; 10 bases are a match to TRBD2. V dropped 1 base and J dropped 6; count of bases not matched to a gene: 6. The germline gives CDR1 WNHNN, CDR2 SYGVQD (reference sequence). This CDR3 spans 16 amino acids. The DNA for the CDR3 is TGCGCCAGCAGTGAGTACAGCGGGAGGGCCGGCAATGAGCAGTTCTTC. It yields the protein CASSEYSGRAGNEQFF.

The table lists this clone with a count of one. The gene calls are TRBV5-1 and TRBJ1-2, with D possibly TRBD1 on 6 matching bases. Trimming pared 3 bases from V and 3 bases from J, leaving 15 bases between. The CDR3 extends over 15 amino acids. CDR1 is SGHRS and CDR2 is YFSETQ in the germline V gene. The CDR3 loop is CASSWGKGGDYGYTF. In DNA form, the CDR3 reads TGCGCCAGCAGCTGGGGGAAGGGGGGCGACTATGGCTACACCTTC.

The gene calls are TRBV4-1 and TRBJ2-7, with D perhaps TRBD1 (5 bases). The ends were cut back, 4 bases at V and 3 bases at J, with 25 bases in the middle. The CDR3 loop spans 18 amino acids. Per germline, CDR1 MGHRA and CDR2 YSYEKL. Here the CDR3 reads CASSPQRWTPVMNYEQYF. CDR3 coding DNA: TGCGCCAGCAGCCCACAGCGTTGGACACCGGTAATGAACTACGAGCAGTACTTC.

The chain has TRBV30 and TRBJ1-4; no clear D gene. The CDR3 runs to 15 residues. With 0 bases removed from V and 3 bases from J, the gap between germline ends came to 11 bases. Germline lookup yields CDR1 GTSNPN and CDR2 SVGIG (reference sequence). CDR3 sequence (DNA): TGTGCCTGGAGTGTACTGAGTGAAGCTAATGAAAAACTGTTTTTT. Encoded protein: CAWSVLSEANEKLFF.

This clone was observed a single time. This sequence joins TRBV11-2 and TRBJ1-1; possible D gene TRBD1, 6 bases. The germline V and J ends were trimmed by 4 bases and 2 bases, with 8 bases remaining between them. The CDR3 loop spans 13 amino acids. The germline CDR1 and CDR2 sequences are SGHAT and FQNNGV. CDR3 sequence: CASSSQGNTEAFF. The CDR3 coding sequence is TGTGCCAGCAGCTCACAGGGTAACACTGAAGCTTTCTTT.

This chain uses TRBV6-6 with TRBJ2-7; 7 nucleotides match TRBD1. The CDR3 loop spans 14 amino acids. Germline values: CDR1 MNHNY, CDR2 SVGAGI (reference sequence). Trimming cost V 4 bases and J 4 bases; bases outside gene matches: 7. CDR3 sequence: CASSSSLQGYEQYF. Here the CDR3 DNA reads TGTGCCAGCAGTTCCTCCCTACAGGGGTACGAGCAGTACTTC.

The chain recombines TRBV7-2 with TRBJ1-1; 9 nucleotides align to TRBD1. The germline V gene encodes CDR1 SGHTA and CDR2 FQGNSA. V lost 3 bases, J lost 5 bases, and 13 bases stayed unmatched. The CDR3 length is 17 residues. This chain's CDR3 is CASSLPGQGSSLTEAFF. DNA of the CDR3: TGTGCCAGCAGCTTGCCGGGACAGGGCAGCTCTCTTACTGAAGCTTTCTTT.

The chain carries TRBV13 and TRBJ2-1; 16 nucleotides match TRBD2. The CDR3 contains 17 residues. Germline V gives CDR1 PRHDT, CDR2 FYEKMQ (reference sequence). V lost 5 bases to trimming and J lost 3 bases; unmatched junction nucleotides: 4. The CDR3 region has the DNA TGTGCCAGCAGCCAAGGGACTAGCGGGAGGGACTACAATGAGCAGTTCTTC. Its protein is CASSQGTSGRDYNEQFF.

V is TRBV7-9 and J is TRBJ1-4; 9 positions agree with TRBD1. The CDR3 loop spans 15 amino acids. V shed 2 bases and J 7 bases; nucleotides not matched to a gene: 5. Germline values: CDR1 SEHNR, CDR2 FQNEAQ (reference sequence). In nucleotides, the CDR3 is TGTGCCAGCAGCTTATCGGGACAGGGAAGTGAAAAACTGTTTTTT. Residues: CASSLSGQGSEKLFF. Together with reference TRBV7-9 and TRBJ1-4, the CDR3 gives the full variable domain: DTGVSQNPRHKITKRGQNVTFRCDPISEHNRLYWYRQTLGQGPEFLTYFQNEAQLEKSRLLSDRFSAERPKGSFSTLEIQRTEQGDSAMYLCASSLSGQGSEKLFFGSGTQLSVL.

The chain couples TRBV27 to TRBJ2-2; either TRBD1 or TRBD2 may fit D (6 bases each). This CDR3 is built from 14 residues. With 4 bases removed from V and 2 bases from J, the gap between germline ends came to 8 bases. Germline V gene lookup returns CDR1 MNHEY and CDR2 SMNVEV (reference sequence). The CDR3: CASSWGANTGELFF. CDR3 DNA: TGTGCCAGCAGTTGGGGGGCCAACACCGGGGAGCTGTTTTTT.

This clone came up a few times. CDR3 in amino acids: CASSLGAGGDPLYNEQFF. The CDR3 DNA reads as TGCGCCAGCAGCTTGGGAGCGGGAGGGGATCCTTTATACAATGAGCAGTTCTTC. The J gene is TRBJ2-1, the V gene TRBV5-1; TRBD2 matches 10 bases. This CDR3 is built from 18 residues. The germline V gene has CDR1 SGHRS and CDR2 YFSETQ. Trimming took 0 bases from V and 4 from J; bases not matched to a gene: 10.

V usage is TRBV9 and J usage is TRBJ2-2; 7 bases match TRBD2. Germline-derived CDR1 and CDR2 are SGDLS and YYNGEE. V shed 0 bases, J shed 2 bases, and the junction held 4 bases outside the gene matches. The CDR3 consists of 16 residues. CDR3 sequence reads: CASSVAPSGNTGELFF. Here the CDR3 DNA reads TGTGCCAGCAGCGTAGCTCCTAGCGGAAACACCGGGGAGCTGTTTTTT.

V is TRBV4-2 and J is TRBJ2-2; no firm D call. Trimming cost V 4 bases and J 0 bases, with 6 bases left between them. The CDR3 has 14 amino acids. Germline V gene lookup returns CDR1 LGHNA and CDR2 YNFKEQ. The CDR3 DNA is TGTGCCAGCAGCCCAGACCCGAACACCGGGGAGCTGTTTTTT. Its translation: CASSPDPNTGELFF.

The chain recombines TRBV11-2 with TRBJ1-1; perhaps TRBD1 as D (5 bases). V was trimmed by 5 bases and J by 1 base, leaving 8 bases between them. Per the germline V gene, CDR1 is SGHAT and CDR2 is FQNNGV. This CDR3 contains 13 residues. CDR3 in amino acids: CASSADRNTEAFF. The CDR3 nucleotides read TGTGCCAGCAGCGCCGACAGGAACACTGAAGCTTTCTTT. The full variable domain, in which reference TRBV11-2 and TRBJ1-1 provide the parts outside the CDR3, is EAGVAQSPRYKIIEKRQSVAFWCNPISGHATLYWYQQILGQGPKLLIQFQNNGVVDDSQLPKDRFSAERLKGVDSTLKIQPAKLEDSAVYLCASSADRNTEAFFGQGTRLTVV.

The chain links TRBV18 to TRBJ2-5, with 9 bases aligning to TRBD2. The V and J ends lost 6 bases and 1 base, in that order; junction bases with no gene match: 21. CDR3 size: 20 residues. The germline V gene encodes CDR1 KGHSH and CDR2 LQKENI. The DNA of the CDR3 is TGTGCCAGCTCGCCCACGGCCGCTAGCGGGGTCCACACAGCCCAAGAGACCCAGTACTTC. Residues: CASSPTAASGVHTAQETQYF.

V usage is TRBV18 and J usage is TRBJ2-2, with 7 bases that match TRBD1. The CDR3 runs to 16 residues. Germline lookup yields CDR1 KGHSH and CDR2 LQKENI. The V segment lost 6 bases and the J segment 2 bases; nucleotides outside the gene matches: 9. CDR3 nucleotides: TGTGCCAGCTCGCCAGACAGGGAGCTAAACACCGGGGAGCTGTTTTTT. Translation gives CASSPDRELNTGELFF.

The chain couples TRBV21-1 to TRBJ1-2; TRBD1, the table's D call, was not compared with the DNA. TRBV21-1 is labeled a pseudogene. The CDR3 runs 19 residues. The DNA of the CDR3 is TGTGCCAGCAGCAAACCTTCCCAAGGACGGACAGGGACCCCTTATGGCTACACCTTC. Amino acids: CASSKPSQGRTGTPYGYTF.

The V and J genes are TRBV30 and TRBJ2-7; TRBD1 or TRBD2 may be the D gene (5 bases each). The CDR3 covers 14 residues. CDR1 is GTSNPN and CDR2 is SVGIG in the germline V gene (reference sequence). The V end lost 3 bases, the J end lost 5 bases, and 17 bases lay between the germline ends. The CDR3 DNA is TGTGCCTGGAGCCTCCGGGGCCCGCCGGACGAGCAGTACTTC. This encodes CAWSLRGPPDEQYF.

This clone was recorded once. V usage is TRBV6-5 and J usage is TRBJ1-1; no firm D call. The CDR3 contains 11 residues. CDR1 is MNHEY, CDR2 SVGAGI, per germline. V was shortened by 10 bases and J by 3 bases, with 9 bases between the two germline ends. CDR3 sequence reads: CATTGYTEAFF. CDR3 coding DNA: TGTGCCACCACGGGGTACACTGAAGCTTTCTTT.

V usage is TRBV3-1 (or the pseudogene TRBV3-2) and J usage is TRBJ2-5; TRBD2 aligns across 10 bases. The V segment lost 0 bases and the J segment 4 bases; nucleotides outside the gene matches: 5. The CDR3 length is 16 residues. Germline V gene lookup returns CDR1 LGHDT and CDR2 YNNKEL (reference sequence). The CDR3 DNA sequence: TGTGCCAGCAGCCAAGATATAGCGGGAGGCGGAGAGACCCAGTACTTC. Protein: CASSQDIAGGGETQYF.

V and J are TRBV28 and TRBJ1-5, with TRBD1 as a possible D gene (6 bases). CDR1 MDHEN and CDR2 SYDVKM come from the germline V gene. CDR3 length equals 17 residues. V dropped 2 bases and J dropped 4 bases, with 18 bases sitting between them. This chain's CDR3 is CASSLQSGGARNQPQHF. CDR3 nucleotide sequence: TGTGCCAGCAGTTTACAGAGCGGGGGGGCTCGAAATCAGCCCCAGCATTTT.

This chain uses TRBV18 with TRBJ1-3; a possible D gene is TRBD1 (6 bases). The CDR3 extends over 17 amino acids. V lost 5 bases and J 0 bases, leaving 17 bases between the germline ends. Germline lookup yields CDR1 KGHSH and CDR2 LQKENI. This CDR3 is CASSLSGTSSSGNTIYF. The CDR3 nucleotides are TGTGCCAGCTCATTATCCGGGACATCCAGCTCTGGAAACACCATATATTTT.

V and J are TRBV6-2 or TRBV6-3 and TRBJ2-7; TRBD2 matches at 7 bases. The CDR3 consists of 19 residues. Trimming removed 1 base from V and 4 bases from J; junction bases left unmatched: 19. CDR1 MNHEY and CDR2 SVGEGT come from the germline V gene. The CDR3, as DNA: TGTGCCAGCAGTTACTTGAGGGCTAGCGGTTGGCAAACAAGGTACGAGCAGTACTTC. This translates into CASSYLRASGWQTRYEQYF.

A few counts support this clone. V and J are TRBV9 and TRBJ2-1; 9 nucleotides line up with TRBD2. Germline V gene lookup returns CDR1 SGDLS and CDR2 YYNGEE. V trimming: 3 bases; J trimming: 5 bases; junction bases outside the gene matches: 3. This CDR3 region has 14 residues. CDR3 in DNA: TGTGCCAGCAGCGATCGGACTAGCGACAATGAGCAGTTCTTC. Amino acids: CASSDRTSDNEQFF.

This chain uses TRBV5-4 with TRBJ2-2; 8 bases map to TRBD2. In germline, CDR1 is SGHNT, CDR2 YYREEE (reference sequence). The CDR3 covers 15 residues. J was trimmed by 1 base and V by 2 bases; bases with no gene match: 1. CDR3: CASSFSGVNTGELFF. The CDR3, as DNA: TGTGCCAGCAGCTTTAGCGGGGTGAACACCGGGGAGCTGTTTTTT.

CDR3 DNA: TGTGCCAGCAGCTCCTTCAACCGCAGGGGCTTTTTTACGGAGACCCAGTACTTC. This sequence encodes CASSSFNRRGFFTETQYF. J is TRBJ2-5 and V is TRBV5-6; D is perhaps TRBD1 (6 bases). Trimming left V 3 bases short and J 5 bases short, with 26 bases between. The CDR3 consists of 18 residues. Germline CDR1 is SGHDT and CDR2 is YYEEEE.

V usage is TRBV28 and J usage is TRBJ2-4; 12 bases are shared with TRBD2. Trimming removed 7 bases from V and 0 bases from J; junction bases left unmatched: 13. The CDR3 covers 19 residues. The germline V gene has CDR1 MDHEN and CDR2 SYDVKM. CDR3 in DNA: TGTGCCAGCAATAGCGGCCTAGGACTAGCGGGGATAGCCAAAAACATTCAGTACTTC. Translating gives CASNSGLGLAGIAKNIQYF.

The chain uses TRBV14 and TRBJ2-7; D remains ambiguous. Germline V lookup: CDR1 SGHDN, CDR2 FVKESK. Trimming cost V 0 bases and J 3 bases, with 9 bases left between them. CDR3 length: 14 amino acids. In DNA, the CDR3 is TGTGCCAGCAGCCAAGAAGTAGGCGGCTACGAGCAGTACTTC. This translates into CASSQEVGGYEQYF.

This chain uses TRBV6-5 with TRBJ2-7, with a possible D match to TRBD2 (6 bases). This CDR3 contains 14 residues. The germline gives CDR1 MNHEY, CDR2 SVGAGI. Trimming removed 7 bases from V and 4 bases from J, with 17 bases in between. The CDR3 nucleotides are TGTGCCAGCACCCAACGGGCGGGATTATACGAGCAGTACTTC. Translation: CASTQRAGLYEQYF.